The rows below give T cell receptor beta chains drawn from one sample of a study of T cells after posttransplantation cyclophosphamide. TCRdb's copy holds only in-frame clones and misses some; the assay was immunoSEQ multiplex PCR. The sample lists about 19,000 clones, 87% occurring once. The sample in question was PBMCs, obtained after allogeneic stem cell transplant with posttransplant cyclophosphamide. The source is a female patient in her forties or fifties who received an allogeneic stem cell transplant from a related donor, was CMV-positive, and had no GVHD. Some T cells may be transferred from the graft donor. Both conserved end residues are part of each CDR3. A D gene is named only where the DNA matches it firmly. The listing skips clone size in some rows; elsewhere it reads once, few, many or a size class.

len: 15
j_gene: TRBJ1-3
abundance: .
d_gene: .
v_gene: TRBV6-5
CDR3nt: TGTGCCAGCAGTTACTCGACAGCCTCTGGAAACACCATATATTTT
CDR3aa: CASSYSTASGNTIYF

len: 18
j_gene: TRBJ2-2
abundance: .
d_gene: TRBD2
v_gene: TRBV7-9
CDR3nt: TGTGCCAGCAGCTTCTCCGGAGGACTAGCGGTGAAGACCGGGGAGCTGTTTTTT
CDR3aa: CASSFSGGLAVKTGELFF

len: 14
j_gene: TRBJ2-5
abundance: .
d_gene: TRBD1
v_gene: TRBV10-1
CDR3nt: TGCGCCAGCAGCCCAGGACAGGCAAAAGGGACCCAGTACTTC
CDR3aa: CASSPGQAKGTQYF

len: 15
j_gene: TRBJ1-1
abundance: .
d_gene: .
v_gene: TRBV4-2
CDR3nt: TGTGCCAGCACTCCTCGGGGGGGCAGAGGCACTGAAGCTTTCTTT
CDR3aa: CASTPRGGRGTEAFF

len: 17
j_gene: TRBJ2-5
abundance: .
d_gene: TRBD2
v_gene: TRBV11-3
CDR3nt: TGTGCCAGCAGCGCCGGGACTAGCGGGATTTGGGGAGAGACCCAGTACTTC
CDR3aa: CASSAGTSGIWGETQYF

len: 15
j_gene: TRBJ1-1
abundance: .
d_gene: .
v_gene: TRBV9
CDR3nt: TGTGCCAGCAGCGTTCGTGGGGGCGATCCGACTGAAGCTTTCTTT
CDR3aa: CASSVRGGDPTEAFF

len: 17
j_gene: TRBJ1-2
abundance: .
d_gene: TRBD1
v_gene: TRBV28
CDR3nt: TGTGCCAGCAGCCAGGGGACAGGGGGCGTCAGGAACTATGGCTACACCTTC
CDR3aa: CASSQGTGGVRNYGYTF

len: 12
j_gene: TRBJ2-2
abundance: once
d_gene: .
v_gene: TRBV5-1
CDR3nt: TGCGCCAGCAGCATATACACCGGGGAGCTGTTTTTT
CDR3aa: CASSIYTGELFF

len: 18
j_gene: TRBJ2-2
abundance: .
d_gene: TRBD2
v_gene: TRBV4-2
CDR3nt: TGTGCCAGCAGCCAAGCCCCTAGCGGGCGCATCGGCACCGGGGAGCTGTTTTTT
CDR3aa: CASSQAPSGRIGTGELFF

len: 12
j_gene: TRBJ1-2
abundance: few
d_gene: .
v_gene: TRBV7-2
CDR3nt: TGTGCCAGCAGCTTCGGGAACTATGGCTACACCTTC
CDR3aa: CASSFGNYGYTF

len: 16
j_gene: TRBJ1-1
abundance: .
d_gene: TRBD1
v_gene: TRBV6-5
CDR3nt: TGTGCCAGCAGTTACCCCGGGACAGGGGGCCGCACTGAAGCTTTCTTT
CDR3aa: CASSYPGTGGRTEAFF

len: 17
j_gene: TRBJ2-1
abundance: .
d_gene: .
v_gene: TRBV7-2
CDR3nt: TGTGCCAGCAGCTTAGGGGTTCTTCCTAGCGTAGACAATGAGCAGTTCTTC
CDR3aa: CASSLGVLPSVDNEQFF

len: 12
j_gene: TRBJ2-7
abundance: once
d_gene: TRBD1
v_gene: TRBV4-3
CDR3nt: TGCGCCAGCAGCCAAGATGGCCGGGACAGAAGCTTC
CDR3aa: CASSQDGRDRSF

len: 15
j_gene: TRBJ2-3
abundance: .
d_gene: .
v_gene: TRBV27
CDR3nt: TGTGCCAGCAGTTTATCGGGGGAGGCAAAGGATACGCAGTATTTT
CDR3aa: CASSLSGEAKDTQYF

len: 15
j_gene: TRBJ2-7
abundance: .
d_gene: TRBD1
v_gene: TRBV7-2
CDR3nt: TGTGCCAGCAGCTTAGCGGGGACAGGGGTCTACGAGCAGTACTTC
CDR3aa: CASSLAGTGVYEQYF

len: 15
j_gene: TRBJ2-3
abundance: .
d_gene: .
v_gene: TRBV9
CDR3nt: TGTGCCAGCAGCGTCCGTAGGGCGGGAATAGATACGCAGTATTTT
CDR3aa: CASSVRRAGIDTQYF

len: 15
j_gene: TRBJ2-7
abundance: .
d_gene: .
v_gene: TRBV6-5
CDR3nt: TGTGCCAGCAGCCGGACAGCTGGGTTGGGCTACGAGCAGTACTTC
CDR3aa: CASSRTAGLGYEQYF

len: 13
j_gene: TRBJ1-1
abundance: .
d_gene: .
v_gene: TRBV7-8
CDR3nt: TGTGCCAGCAGCTTAGGACAGGTTATTGAAGCTTTCTTT
CDR3aa: CASSLGQVIEAFF

len: 16
j_gene: TRBJ2-1
abundance: .
d_gene: TRBD2
v_gene: TRBV7-2
CDR3nt: TGTGCCAGCAGCCAAGCGGGGGCTGGAACCTACAATGAGCAGTTCTTC
CDR3aa: CASSQAGAGTYNEQFF

len: 15
j_gene: TRBJ1-2
abundance: .
d_gene: TRBD1
v_gene: TRBV4-2
CDR3nt: TGTGCCAGCAGCCAAGGACAGGGGGAAAACTATGGCTACACCTTC
CDR3aa: CASSQGQGENYGYTF

len: 15
j_gene: TRBJ2-7
abundance: .
d_gene: .
v_gene: TRBV28
CDR3nt: TGTGCCAGCAGCTCCGAGGCACAGGCCGCCTACGAGCAGTACTTC
CDR3aa: CASSSEAQAAYEQYF

len: 19
j_gene: TRBJ1-4
abundance: .
d_gene: .
v_gene: TRBV28
CDR3nt: TGTGCCAGTAACCCCTTGGCCCCGGCCAGCCGAACAGAAATAAGAAAACTGTTTTTT
CDR3aa: CASNPLAPASRTEIRKLFF

len: 15
j_gene: TRBJ1-5
abundance: .
d_gene: TRBD1
v_gene: TRBV18
CDR3nt: TGTGCCAGCTCATCGCAGGGGGCGAGCAATCAGCCCCAGCATTTT
CDR3aa: CASSSQGASNQPQHF

len: 15
j_gene: TRBJ2-3
abundance: .
d_gene: .
v_gene: TRBV21-1
CDR3nt: TGTGCCAGCAGCAAAGTCTTCGAGGACACAGATACGCAGTATTTT
CDR3aa: CASSKVFEDTDTQYF

len: 15
j_gene: TRBJ2-1
abundance: .
d_gene: .
v_gene: TRBV6-5
CDR3nt: TGTGCCAGCAGTTCCGACTGGAGCTCCTACAATGAGCAGTTCTTC
CDR3aa: CASSSDWSSYNEQFF